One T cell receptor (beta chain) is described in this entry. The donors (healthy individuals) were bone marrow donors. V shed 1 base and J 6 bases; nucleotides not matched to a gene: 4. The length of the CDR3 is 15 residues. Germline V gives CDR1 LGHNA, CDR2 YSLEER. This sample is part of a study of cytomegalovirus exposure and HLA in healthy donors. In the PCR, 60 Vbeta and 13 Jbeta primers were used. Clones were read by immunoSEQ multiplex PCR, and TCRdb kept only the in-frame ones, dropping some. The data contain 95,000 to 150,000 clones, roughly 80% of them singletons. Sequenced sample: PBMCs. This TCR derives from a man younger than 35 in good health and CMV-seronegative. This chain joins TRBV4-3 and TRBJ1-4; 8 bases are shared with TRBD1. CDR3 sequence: CASSQGTGSYEKLFF. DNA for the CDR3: TGCGCCAGCAGCCAAGGGACAGGGTCATATGAAAAACTGTTTTTT.